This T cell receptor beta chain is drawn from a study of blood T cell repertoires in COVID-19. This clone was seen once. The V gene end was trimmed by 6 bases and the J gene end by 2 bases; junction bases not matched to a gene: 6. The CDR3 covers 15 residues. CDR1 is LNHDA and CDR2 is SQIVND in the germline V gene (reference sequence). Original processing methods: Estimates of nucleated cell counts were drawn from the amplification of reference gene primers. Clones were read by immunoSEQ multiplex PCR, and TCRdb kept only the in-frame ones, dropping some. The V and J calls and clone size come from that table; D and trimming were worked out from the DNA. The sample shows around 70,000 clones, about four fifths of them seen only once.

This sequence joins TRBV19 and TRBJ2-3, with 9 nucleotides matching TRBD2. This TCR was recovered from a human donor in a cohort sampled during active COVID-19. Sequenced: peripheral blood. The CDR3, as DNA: TGTGCCAGTAGACGACTAGCGGAAATCACAGATACGCAGTATTTT. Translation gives CASRRLAEITDTQYF.